The rows below give T cell receptor beta chains drawn from one sample of a study of Ad26.COV2.S vaccination and SARS-CoV-2 variants. Libraries were prepared by immunoSEQ multiplex PCR; TCRdb keeps only in-frame clonotypes and omits some of them. The sample has around 450,000 clones, 70% to 90% seen once. Material: peripheral blood, obtained in a trial of Ad26.COV2.S vaccine versus placebo. Receptors originate from a person aged 18-60 years who received the Ad26.COV2.S COVID-19 vaccine or a placebo. The CDR3 runs from the conserved cysteine through the conserved F or W.

J | V | CDR3
TRBJ2-3 | TRBV7-2 | CASSIGAGGLLSAQYF
TRBJ1-1 | TRBV2 | CASSRQTFTEAFF
TRBJ1-5 | TRBV28 | CASSQEGGSGQPQHF
TRBJ1-6 | TRBV11-2 | CASSLDGSLANSPLHF
TRBJ2-1 | TRBV7-8 | CASSPARASYNEQFF
TRBJ1-2 | TRBV6-6 | CASSDETGWGYTF
TRBJ1-2 | TRBV6-2/TRBV6-3 | CASSLTGTAFNYGYTF
TRBJ1-5 | TRBV19 | CASSIDLGGSQPQHF
TRBJ2-1 | TRBV9 | CASSGGFLGNEQFF
TRBJ2-2 | TRBV6-5 | CASSYARGVAGELFF
TRBJ1-5 | TRBV6-5 | CASSQDRLNQPQHF
TRBJ2-2 | TRBV7-2 | CASSPRRGNTGELFF
TRBJ1-6 | TRBV5-1 | CASSLTGHGDSPLHF
TRBJ2-3 | TRBV29-1 | CSVRVDRGWTDTQYF
TRBJ2-7 | TRBV6-5 | CASSYLPGQGGEQYF
TRBJ2-7 | TRBV19 | CASSIPGHSDGQYF
TRBJ2-5 | TRBV28 | CASSLLGQLKETQYF
TRBJ2-7 | TRBV11-2 | CASSLGRTGSYEQYF
TRBJ2-2 | TRBV2 | CASNPGLTGELFF
TRBJ2-3 | TRBV12-5 | CASGPSEGTQYF
TRBJ2-3 | TRBV11-3 | CASSFHTDTQYF
TRBJ2-7 | TRBV4-3 | CASSQDTLGGISYEQYF
TRBJ2-2 | TRBV3-1/TRBV3-2 | CASTAHGGKRWNTGELFF
TRBJ2-1 | TRBV12-5 | CASAESPGLAWNEQFF
TRBJ2-2 | TRBV10-3 | CAISGEQGWPGELFF
TRBJ2-1 | TRBV5-1 | CASSLDVGGPEQFF
TRBJ2-1 | TRBV7-2 | CASSLTAMSSYNEQFF
TRBJ1-6 | TRBV4-1 | CASSQQGANSPLHF
TRBJ1-5 | TRBV19 | CASSIGHNQPQHF
TRBJ2-2 | TRBV4-1 | CASSPQTGSTGELFF
TRBJ2-3 | TRBV2 | CASSEGLAGGRIIDTQYF
TRBJ2-7 | TRBV4-1 | CASSQMGNEQYF
TRBJ2-7 | TRBV5-1 | CASSFLAGLAYEQYF
TRBJ1-1 | TRBV6-5 | CASSYNSNTEAFF
TRBJ2-7 | TRBV7-2 | CASSWGPPYEQYF
TRBJ2-7 | TRBV7-2 | CASSLTELYEQYF
TRBJ2-3 | TRBV6-6 | CASSYHSGGSADTQYF
TRBJ2-7 | TRBV15 | CATSSLGETTYEQYF
TRBJ2-2 | TRBV19 | CASSIDQGREGSNTGELFF
TRBJ2-5 | TRBV4-3 | CASSQDSTEETQYF
TRBJ1-1 | TRBV7-6 | CASSLGGLSVPNTEAFF
TRBJ2-5 | TRBV19 | CASSPSGGTQYF
TRBJ1-2 | TRBV10-3 | CAISESKGGGYTF
TRBJ1-1 | TRBV5-4 | CASRLGTEVDEAFF
TRBJ2-7 | TRBV27 | CASSWTGSWNEQYF
TRBJ1-1 | TRBV30 | CAWSGGQGVGNTEAFF
TRBJ2-6 | TRBV18 | CASSLSLRSSGANVLTF
TRBJ1-5 | TRBV27 | CASKGQGAGNQPQHF
TRBJ2-3 | TRBV5-4 | CASTPGRRTDTQYF
TRBJ2-3 | TRBV27 | CASSRPSGGTLDTQYF
TRBJ1-2 | TRBV28 | CASSGTAYGYTF
TRBJ2-3 | TRBV18 | CASSPGQADTDTQYF
TRBJ2-1 | TRBV3-1/TRBV3-2 | CASSQTQGSYNEQFF
TRBJ2-3 | TRBV19 | CASSIAGFGTDTQYF
TRBJ1-1 | TRBV6-5 | CASSIKYIDRTEAFF